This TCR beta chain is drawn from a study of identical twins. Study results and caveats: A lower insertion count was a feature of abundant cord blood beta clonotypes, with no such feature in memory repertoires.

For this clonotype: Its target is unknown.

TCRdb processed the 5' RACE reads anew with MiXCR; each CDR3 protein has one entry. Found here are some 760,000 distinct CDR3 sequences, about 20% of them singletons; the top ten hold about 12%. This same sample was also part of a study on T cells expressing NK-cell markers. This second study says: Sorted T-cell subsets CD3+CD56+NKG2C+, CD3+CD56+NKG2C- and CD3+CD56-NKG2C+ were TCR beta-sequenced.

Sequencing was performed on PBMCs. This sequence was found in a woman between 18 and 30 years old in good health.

The CDR3 loop is CASSHAGGRETQYF. CDR3 DNA sequence: TGTGCCAGCAGCCACGCGGGAGGGAGGGAGACCCAGTACTTC. The chain has TRBV3-1 and TRBJ2-5; 9 bases map to TRBD2. Germline loops: CDR1 LGHDT, CDR2 YNNKEL (reference sequence). With V trimmed by 3 bases and J by 5 bases, 4 bases remained unmatched. This CDR3 region has 14 residues.